This T cell receptor beta chain was sequenced during a study of CD8 T cell repertoires and HIV-1 epitope variants. Study-wide background: Controls were a CMV, EBV and flu peptide pool, Ebola AY9 negative control, and no-peptide well.

The length of the CDR3 is 15 residues. CDR1 is SGDLS and CDR2 is YYNGEE in the germline V gene. The J segment lost 7 bases and the V segment lost 0 bases, leaving 6 bases of the junction unmatched. TCRdb keeps only in-frame clones here, not all; method: immunoSEQ multiplex PCR. The table has approximately 2,500 clones, about 65% seen once. This clone was seen a single time. Its target is not known. This receptor was identified in a male donor with HIV. The sequenced sample was cultured CD8+ T cells derived from PBMCs. The gene calls are TRBV9 and TRBJ2-1; 8 bases are shared with TRBD1. This chain's CDR3 is CASSVVGTGSNEQFF. The CDR3, as DNA: TGTGCCAGCAGCGTAGTTGGGACAGGCTCGAATGAGCAGTTCTTC. Drawing the rest from reference TRBV9 and TRBJ2-1, the complete variable domain is DSGVTQTPKHLITATGQRVTLRCSPRSGDLSVYWYQQSLDQGLQFLIQYYNGEERAKGNILERFSAQQFPDLHSELNLSSLELGDSALYFCASSVVGTGSNEQFFGPGTRLTVL.